Below, one TCR beta chain is given with its context. The antigen remains undetermined. Sequencing used immunoSEQ multiplex PCR; TCRdb keeps in-frame clones, though not all of them. The table lists 85,000 to 130,000 clones, 90% of them singletons. These data are taken from a study of T cell responses to AZD1222 COVID-19 vaccine. Points from the study as a whole: There were vaccine-associated CD4 TCRs across spike, dominant at 160-218 and 743-854. Donors skewed white British and female; clonal diversity was possibly underestimated. Reportedly, close to half of spike-specific TCRs are directed against unmutated variant regions.

V shed 7 bases, J shed 4 bases, and the junction held 1 base outside the gene matches. The CDR3 is 12 residues long. The germline V gene encodes CDR1 SGHNT and CDR2 YYREEE (reference sequence). This TCR came from an adult in good health. The J gene is TRBJ1-3, the V gene TRBV5-4; 8 nucleotides match TRBD1. Specimen: peripheral blood, collected on day 0 of AZD1222 vaccination. Here the CDR3 DNA reads TGTGCCAGCGGACAGGGAGGAAACACCATATATTTT. It translates to CASGQGGNTIYF.